This T cell receptor (beta chain) appears in the sequencing data of a study of T cells after yellow fever vaccination. This clonotype was found a few times. Antigen: not known. General observations from the study: CD4 and CD8 compartments shared a small share of clonotypes. Once the booster was given, most primary-vaccination clones reappeared, at about 95% for CD4 and over 85% for CD8. The secondary response was weaker but peaked faster, day 5 versus 15.

The CDR3 loop spans 15 amino acids. Germline CDR1 is SGHRS and CDR2 is YFSETQ. Losses at the gene ends were 5 bases for V and 2 bases for J; bases not matched to a gene: 10. TCRdb called the 5' RACE reads again in MiXCR, with one record for every CDR3 protein. The sample has some 300,000 distinct CDR3 sequences, approximately 8% seen once. The receptor was isolated from a man between 18 and 35 years old who received the YFV17D yellow fever vaccine. The specimen was CD4+ T cells sorted from PBMCs, collected 5 days after the yellow fever booster vaccination. This chain uses TRBV5-1 with TRBJ2-7; 7 bases are a match to TRBD1. CDR3 sequence reads: CASRPHRGFTYEQYF. The CDR3, as DNA: TGCGCCAGCAGGCCCCACAGGGGCTTTACCTACGAGCAGTACTTC. Full variable domain (outside the CDR3, taken from reference TRBV5-1 and TRBJ2-7): KAGVTQTPRYLIKTRGQQVTLSCSPISGHRSVSWYQQTPGQGLQFLFEYFSETQRNKGNFPGRFSGRQFSNSRSEMNVSTLELGDSALYLCASRPHRGFTYEQYFGPGTRLTVT.